Shown below are 25 T cell receptor beta chains from a single sample sequenced in a study of radiation and T cells in renal cell carcinoma. Some clones are missing from TCRdb's copy, which holds only in-frame ones; the method was immunoSEQ multiplex PCR. The sample lists 70,000 to 95,000 clones; 65% to 85% were seen once. The time point: baseline pretreatment blood. Treatment of the sample: 15 Gy SBRT to primary tumor, nephrectomy 4 weeks later. The sample in question was blood, obtained from a patient whose treatment included radiotherapy and nephrectomy. These receptors originate from a man aged 55-75 years with renal cell carcinoma.

The chain employs TRBV10-1 and TRBJ2-3; D not certain. Germline V gene sequence: CDR1 WNHNN, CDR2 SYGVQD (reference sequence). CDR3 length equals 11 residues. V was clipped by 4 bases and J by 6 bases, with 5 bases between them. The CDR3 DNA is TGCGCCAGCAGTGTGGGTGATACGCAGTATTTT. Amino acid sequence: CASSVGDTQYF.

This chain joins TRBV12-2 and TRBJ1-5. TRBV12-2 is labeled a pseudogene. This CDR3 contains 16 residues. The CDR3 sequence: CASRLGIYYSNQPQHF. CDR3 DNA sequence: TGTGCAAGTCGCTTAGGGATCTACTATAGCAATCAGCCCCAGCATTTT.

V and J are TRBV5-1 and TRBJ1-2; tentatively, D is TRBD1 (6 bases). The CDR3 runs to 15 residues. Deletions cut 2 bases from V and 4 bases from J, with 15 bases between. Germline assignment: CDR1 SGHRS and CDR2 YFSETQ. The CDR3, as DNA: TGCGCCAGCAGCTTCGGTGGGGGGGCAGGCTATGGCTACACCTTC. This translates into CASSFGGGAGYGYTF.

V and J are TRBV2 and TRBJ2-2; TRBD1 might be the D (5 bases). Trimming took 4 bases from V and 2 from J, leaving 8 bases between them. This CDR3 is 14 amino acids long. The germline CDR1 and CDR2 sequences are SNHLY and FYNNEI. The CDR3 here is CASSGQYNTGELFF. In DNA form, the CDR3 reads TGTGCCAGCAGTGGACAGTATAACACCGGGGAGCTGTTTTTT.

This rearrangement joins TRBV27 to TRBJ2-5; TRBD2 agrees at 9 bases. From germline, CDR1 is MNHEY and CDR2 SMNVEV (reference sequence). The CDR3 contains 18 residues. J was trimmed by 5 bases and V by 6 bases; bases with no gene match: 19. CDR3 nucleotide sequence: TGTGCCAGCAGCTTTCTCTCCTCGGCGGGAGGGCCTTGGGAGACCCAGTACTTC. Translation: CASSFLSSAGGPWETQYF.

The rearrangement uses TRBV19 and TRBJ2-2; the match to TRBD2 covers 15 bases. The CDR3 has 16 amino acids. V lost 9 bases to trimming and J lost 1 base; unmatched junction nucleotides: 3. Germline V lookup: CDR1 LNHDA, CDR2 SQIVND (reference sequence). The CDR3 nucleotides are TGTGCCAGCTGGACTAGCGGGAGGGGGAACACCGGGGAGCTGTTTTTT. Amino acid sequence: CASWTSGRGNTGELFF. Full variable domain (rest looked up from reference TRBV19 and TRBJ2-2): DGGITQSPKYLFRKEGQNVTLSCEQNLNHDAMYWYRQDPGQGLRLIYYSQIVNDFQKGDIAEGYSVSREKKESFPLTVTSAQKNPTAFYLCASWTSGRGNTGELFFGEGSRLTVL.

The table lists this clone with a few counts. The chain is built from TRBV13 and TRBJ2-6; 10 bases agree with TRBD1. Germline V gives CDR1 PRHDT, CDR2 FYEKMQ (reference sequence). The CDR3 runs 16 residues. Losses at the gene ends were 10 bases for V and 0 bases for J; bases not matched to a gene: 6. The CDR3, as DNA: TGTGCCACCGACAGGGGGCTAAACTCTGGGGCCAACGTCCTGACTTTC. Protein product: CATDRGLNSGANVLTF.

The chain employs TRBV6-6 and TRBJ1-2; TRBD1 might be the D (5 bases). Germline V gene lookup returns CDR1 MNHNY and CDR2 SVGAGI (reference sequence). Trimming shortened V by 6 bases and J by 4 bases, and 18 bases separated the two germline ends. The CDR3 consists of 15 residues. This CDR3 reads CASRTDSYRSYGYTF. CDR3 bases: TGTGCCAGCAGGACTGACAGCTACAGAAGCTATGGCTACACCTTC.

CDR3 bases: TGTGCCAGCAGTGACTCCGGGGGGGGCACAGATACGCAGTATTTT. It is translated as CASSDSGGGTDTQYF. The V call is TRBV6-4, the J call TRBJ2-3, with TRBD2 identical over 8 bases. The J segment lost 1 base and the V segment lost 0 bases, leaving 0 bases of the junction unmatched. Looked up from germline, CDR1 is MRHNA and CDR2 is SNTAGT. The CDR3 has 15 residues.

This chain uses TRBV7-2 with TRBJ1-5, with a tentative D call TRBD1 (6 bases). The ends were cut back, 5 bases at V and 3 bases at J, with 17 bases in the middle. Germline V gene sequence: CDR1 SGHTA, CDR2 FQGNSA. The CDR3 is made up of 16 amino acids. The CDR3 region has the DNA TGTGCCAGCAGCGCGACAGGCTCTCGGAACAATCAGCCCCAGCATTTT. It codes for CASSATGSRNNQPQHF.

The chain uses TRBV19 and TRBJ1-4; 9 positions agree with TRBD1. Trimming at V came to 3 bases and at J to 5 bases, leaving 4 bases not matched to a gene. The CDR3 has 15 amino acids. Germline loops: CDR1 LNHDA, CDR2 SQIVND (reference sequence). CDR3 in DNA: TGTGCCAGTAGTATGCGGGACAGGGCAAATGAAAAACTGTTTTTT. The encoded protein is CASSMRDRANEKLFF.

This sequence joins TRBV4-1 and TRBJ2-4, with a tentative D call TRBD2 (5 bases). V was trimmed by 0 bases and J by 1 base, leaving 16 bases between them. The CDR3 contains 18 residues. Germline V CDR1 and CDR2: MGHRA, YSYEKL. The chain's CDR3 is CASSQEGYGLAAKNIQYF. The DNA of the CDR3 is TGCGCCAGCAGCCAAGAAGGCTACGGACTCGCGGCCAAAAACATTCAGTACTTC.

The chain has TRBV19 and TRBJ1-1; D gene uncertain. The CDR3 loop spans 14 amino acids. Trimming removed 3 bases at V and 0 bases at J, with 8 bases between. Looked up from germline, CDR1 is LNHDA and CDR2 is SQIVND (reference sequence). CDR3 sequence reads: CASSIPGVNTEAFF. In DNA, the CDR3 is TGTGCCAGTAGTATTCCAGGAGTGAACACTGAAGCTTTCTTT.

The genes are TRBV28 and TRBJ1-1; D remains unclear. This CDR3 comprises 13 residues. Germline CDR1 is MDHEN and CDR2 is SYDVKM. The V end was cut by 7 bases, the J end by 0 bases, with 9 bases between. The CDR3 DNA follows: TGTGCCAGCAACACGGCATTGAACACTGAAGCTTTCTTT. Its protein is CASNTALNTEAFF.

This clone was detected only once. The gene calls are TRBV7-7 and TRBJ1-3; D may be TRBD1 (6 bases). V was shortened by 1 base and J by 0 bases, with 13 bases between the two germline ends. Germline V CDR1 and CDR2: SSHAT, FNYEAQ (reference sequence). The CDR3 spans 17 residues. The CDR3 reads CASSLVQGTHSGNTIYF. Here the CDR3 DNA reads TGTGCCAGCAGCTTAGTACAGGGCACCCACTCTGGAAACACCATATATTTT.

The chain links TRBV5-6 to TRBJ2-2, with D possibly being TRBD1 (6 bases). The germline CDR1 and CDR2 sequences are SGHDT and YYEEEE. V lost 0 bases and J lost 6, with 15 bases in between. CDR3 length: 16 residues. CDR3 DNA: TGTGCCAGCAGCTTGGGAGTTAGGGGGAAGGCCGGGGAGCTGTTTTTT. Its translation is CASSLGVRGKAGELFF.

The chain is built from TRBV2 and TRBJ2-5; no definite D call. The CDR3 runs 12 residues. From germline, CDR1 is SNHLY and CDR2 FYNNEI. Trimming cost V 8 bases and J 4 bases, with 11 bases left between them. CDR3 nucleotides: TGTGCCAGCTCCTGGGCCCTAGAGACCCAGTACTTC. It yields the protein CASSWALETQYF. The full variable domain, its missing parts supplied by reference TRBV2 and TRBJ2-5, is EPEVTQTPSHQVTQMGQEVILRCVPISNHLYFYWYRQILGQKVEFLVSFYNNEISEKSEIFDDQFSVERPDGSNFTLKIRSTKLEDSAMYFCASSWALETQYFGPGTRLLVL.

This clone was counted a few times. The chain has TRBV19 and TRBJ2-7; TRBD1 matches 7 bases. Germline values: CDR1 LNHDA, CDR2 SQIVND (reference sequence). The J segment lost 2 bases and the V segment lost 7 bases, leaving 5 bases of the junction unmatched. The CDR3 contains 13 residues. CDR3 sequence reads: CASTGTDTYEQYF. Here the CDR3 DNA reads TGTGCCAGTACCGGGACAGATACCTACGAGCAGTACTTC.

The rearrangement links TRBV15 to TRBJ2-3; 14 nucleotides align to TRBD2. The CDR3 covers 20 residues. Per the germline V gene, CDR1 is LNHNV and CDR2 is YYDKDF (reference sequence). The V gene end was trimmed by 0 bases and the J gene end by 1 base; junction bases not matched to a gene: 9. CDR3 loop: CATSRDRGLAGATGTDTQYF. CDR3 coding DNA: TGTGCCACCAGCAGAGATAGGGGACTAGCGGGAGCGACGGGCACAGATACGCAGTATTTT.

The chain couples TRBV7-3 to TRBJ2-2; TRBD2 is a possible D gene (6 bases). Trimming cost V 3 bases and J 6 bases, with 11 bases left between them. CDR1 is SGHTA and CDR2 is FQGTGA in the germline V gene. The CDR3 contains 14 residues. The CDR3: CASSFSSDSGELFF. The CDR3 nucleotides are TGTGCCAGCAGCTTTTCTAGCGACTCCGGGGAGCTGTTTTTT.

V usage is TRBV6-5 and J usage is TRBJ1-2; D is unclear. The germline gives CDR1 MNHEY, CDR2 SVGAGI. The germline V and J ends were trimmed by 3 bases and 5 bases, with 16 bases remaining between them. The CDR3 spans 15 residues. This CDR3 is CASSYGRTSFYGYTF. The DNA of the CDR3 is TGTGCCAGCAGTTATGGGCGAACCAGCTTTTATGGCTACACCTTC.

The V call is TRBV11-3, the J call TRBJ2-7; 13 bases line up with TRBD2. Germline values: CDR1 SGHNT, CDR2 YENEEA. J gave up 10 bases and V 3 bases, and 3 bases lay outside the gene matches. The CDR3 is 13 residues long. Here the CDR3 reads CASSLGLAGIQYF. The CDR3 DNA reads TGTGCCAGCAGCTTGGGACTAGCGGGGATCCAGTACTTC. Drawing the rest from reference TRBV11-3 and TRBJ2-7, the complete variable domain is EAGVVQSPRYKIIEKKQPVAFWCNPISGHNTLYWYLQNLGQGPELLIRYENEEAVDDSQLPKDRFSAERLKGVDSTLKIQPAELGDSAVYLCASSLGLAGIQYFGPGTRLTVT.

Only a few counts were recorded for this clone. The chain uses TRBV11-2 and TRBJ2-7, with D tentatively TRBD1 (6 bases). The CDR3 extends over 14 amino acids. Germline loops: CDR1 SGHAT, CDR2 FQNNGV. Trimming removed 2 bases at V and 3 bases at J, with 11 bases between. CDR3 residues: CASSLSAGVYEQYF. Written as DNA, the CDR3 is TGTGCCAGCAGCTTATCAGCAGGGGTCTACGAGCAGTACTTC.

The rearrangement links TRBV4-3 to TRBJ2-3; tentative D call: TRBD1 (6 bases). Germline V gene sequence: CDR1 LGHNA, CDR2 YSLEER. V lost 5 bases and J lost 0, with 21 bases in between. The CDR3 has 18 amino acids. Written as DNA, the CDR3 is TGCGCCAGCAGCACAGGGTTGGTCACAGGCTCTAGCACAGATACGCAGTATTTT. Translation gives CASSTGLVTGSSTDTQYF.

The chain carries TRBV28 and TRBJ2-1; the match to TRBD2 covers 10 bases. V dropped 6 bases and J dropped 4; count of bases not matched to a gene: 9. The CDR3 totals 16 residues. The germline gives CDR1 MDHEN, CDR2 SYDVKM. CDR3 DNA sequence: TGTGCCAGCAGCCCTTTGACTAGCGGGCTTTACAATGAGCAGTTCTTC. This translates into CASSPLTSGLYNEQFF.